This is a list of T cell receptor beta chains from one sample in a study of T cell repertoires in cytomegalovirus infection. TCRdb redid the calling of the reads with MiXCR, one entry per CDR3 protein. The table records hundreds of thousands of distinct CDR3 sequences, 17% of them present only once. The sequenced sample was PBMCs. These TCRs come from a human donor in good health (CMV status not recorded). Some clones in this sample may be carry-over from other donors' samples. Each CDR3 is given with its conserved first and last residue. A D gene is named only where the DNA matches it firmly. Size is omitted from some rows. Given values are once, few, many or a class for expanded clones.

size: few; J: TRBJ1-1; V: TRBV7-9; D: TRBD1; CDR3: CASSLSLGQTNTEAFF; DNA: TGTGCCAGCAGCTTAAGCCTGGGACAGACGAACACTGAAGCTTTCTTT
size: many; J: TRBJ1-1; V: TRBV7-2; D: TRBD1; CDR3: CASSLGGGRRTTEAFF; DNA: TGTGCCAGCAGCTTAGGAGGGGGCAGGAGGACCACTGAAGCTTTCTTT
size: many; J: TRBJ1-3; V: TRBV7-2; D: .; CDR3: CASSPQVPSGNTIYF; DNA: TGTGCCAGCAGCCCCCAAGTCCCTTCTGGAAACACCATATATTTT
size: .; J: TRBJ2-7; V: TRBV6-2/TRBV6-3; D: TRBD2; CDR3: CASSYSGGFYEQYF; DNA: TGTGCCAGCAGTTACAGCGGGGGATTCTACGAGCAGTACTTC
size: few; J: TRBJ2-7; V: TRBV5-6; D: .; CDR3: CASSLSLHSLGQYF; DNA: TGTGCCAGCAGCTTGTCTCTGCACTCTCTTGGGCAGTACTTC
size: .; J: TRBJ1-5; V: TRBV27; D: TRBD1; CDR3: CASSSRQGSNQPQHF; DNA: TGTGCCAGCAGTTCACGACAGGGCAGCAATCAGCCCCAGCATTTT
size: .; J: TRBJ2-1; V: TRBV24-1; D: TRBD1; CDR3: CATSAGTGELNEQFF; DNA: TGTGCCACCAGTGCCGGGACAGGGGAACTCAATGAGCAGTTCTTC
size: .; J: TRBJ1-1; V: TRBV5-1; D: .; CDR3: CASSYDSLTTEAFF; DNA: TGCGCCAGCAGCTACGACAGCCTGACCACTGAAGCTTTCTTT
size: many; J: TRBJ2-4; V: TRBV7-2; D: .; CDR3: CASSLAAAKNIQYF; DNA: TGTGCCAGCAGCTTAGCAGCAGCCAAAAACATTCAGTACTTC
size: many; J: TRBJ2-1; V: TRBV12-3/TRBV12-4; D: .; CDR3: CASNLQSSSYNEQFF; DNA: TGTGCCAGCAACTTACAGTCCAGCTCCTACAATGAGCAGTTCTTC
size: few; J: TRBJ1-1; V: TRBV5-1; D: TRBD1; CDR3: CASSLATGAMNTEAFF; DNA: TGCGCCAGCAGCTTGGCGACAGGGGCCATGAACACTGAAGCTTTCTTT
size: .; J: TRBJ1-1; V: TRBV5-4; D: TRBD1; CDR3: CASSSPRDRGTEAFF; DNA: TGTGCCAGCAGCTCCCCCCGGGACAGGGGCACTGAAGCTTTCTTT
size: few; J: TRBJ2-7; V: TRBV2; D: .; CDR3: CASSDRESGSYEQYF; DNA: TGTGCCAGCAGTGATAGGGAGTCGGGCTCCTACGAGCAGTACTTC
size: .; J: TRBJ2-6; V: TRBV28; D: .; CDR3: CASKLGGYSGANVLTF; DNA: TGTGCCAGCAAACTGGGAGGTTACTCTGGGGCCAACGTCCTGACTTTC
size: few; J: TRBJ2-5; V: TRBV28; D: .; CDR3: CASSSAERETQYF; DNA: TGTGCCAGCAGTTCCGCCGAGAGGGAGACCCAGTACTTC
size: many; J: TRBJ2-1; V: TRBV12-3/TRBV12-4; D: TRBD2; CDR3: CASSPVRLAGVHNEQFF; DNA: TGTGCCAGCAGTCCCGTACGACTAGCGGGGGTTCACAATGAGCAGTTCTTC
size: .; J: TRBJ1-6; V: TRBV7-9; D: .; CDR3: CASSDSRGPLHF; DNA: TGTGCCAGCAGCGACTCTAGGGGACCCCTCCACTTT
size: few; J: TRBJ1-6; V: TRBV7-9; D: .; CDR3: CASSLGVSGSPLHF; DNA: TGTGCCAGCAGCTTAGGGGTTTCCGGTTCACCCCTCCACTTT
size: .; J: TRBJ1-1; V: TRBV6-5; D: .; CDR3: CASSYEAELNTEAFF; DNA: TGTGCCAGCAGTTACGAGGCAGAGCTGAACACTGAAGCTTTCTTT
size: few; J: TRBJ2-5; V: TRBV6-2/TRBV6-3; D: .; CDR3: CASSSPGGRYETQYF; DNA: TGTGCCAGCAGTTCCCCCGGTGGCCGGTATGAGACCCAGTACTTC
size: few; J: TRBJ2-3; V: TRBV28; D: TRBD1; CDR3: CASSFPGTGGPDTQYF; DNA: TGTGCCAGCAGTTTCCCTGGGACAGGGGGACCAGATACGCAGTATTTT
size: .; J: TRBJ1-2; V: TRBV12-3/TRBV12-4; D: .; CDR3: CASSWGGRQGYTF; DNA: TGTGCCAGCAGTTGGGGGGGGCGACAAGGCTACACCTTC
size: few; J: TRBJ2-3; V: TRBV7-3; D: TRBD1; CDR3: CASSSTGLGDTQYF; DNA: TGTGCCAGCAGCTCGACAGGGCTTGGAGATACGCAGTATTTT
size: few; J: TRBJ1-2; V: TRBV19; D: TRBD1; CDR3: CASTPGQGDYGYTF; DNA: TGTGCCAGTACCCCGGGACAGGGTGACTATGGCTACACCTTC
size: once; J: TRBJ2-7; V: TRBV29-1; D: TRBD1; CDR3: CSVTSGQGTYEQYF; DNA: TGCAGCGTAACGTCGGGACAGGGAACCTACGAGCAGTACTTC
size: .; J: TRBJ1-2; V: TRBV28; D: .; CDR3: CASSLWEELNLGVDGYTF; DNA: TGTGCCAGCAGTTTATGGGAAGAACTAAATTTAGGCGTGGATGGCTACACCTTC
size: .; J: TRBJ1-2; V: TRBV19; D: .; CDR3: CASNSGTQRAFGYTF; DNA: TGTGCCAGTAACTCGGGGACCCAAAGGGCCTTCGGCTACACCTTC
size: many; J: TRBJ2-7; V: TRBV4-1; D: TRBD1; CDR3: CASSQDLTGTGADEQYF; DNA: TGCGCCAGCAGCCAAGATTTGACAGGGACAGGTGCCGACGAGCAGTACTTC
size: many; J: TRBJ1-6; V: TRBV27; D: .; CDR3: CASSQQGEPLHF; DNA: TGTGCCAGCAGTCAACAGGGAGAACCCCTCCACTTT